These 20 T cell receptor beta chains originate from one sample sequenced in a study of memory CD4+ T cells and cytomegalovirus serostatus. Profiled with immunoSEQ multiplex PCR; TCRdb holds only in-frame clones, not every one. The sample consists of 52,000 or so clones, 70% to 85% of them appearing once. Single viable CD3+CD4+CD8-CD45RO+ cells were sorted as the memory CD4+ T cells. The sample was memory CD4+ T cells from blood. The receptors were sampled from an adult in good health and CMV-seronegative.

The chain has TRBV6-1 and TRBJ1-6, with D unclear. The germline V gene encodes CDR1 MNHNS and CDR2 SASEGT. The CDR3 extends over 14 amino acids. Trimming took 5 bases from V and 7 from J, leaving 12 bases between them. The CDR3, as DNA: TGTGCCAGCAGTAGTGGACGAACGAATTCACCCCTCCACTTT. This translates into CASSSGRTNSPLHF.

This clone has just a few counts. As DNA, the CDR3 is TGTGCCAGCAGTGAAGCCTTGGGAAGAGGTAACTATGGCTACACCTTC. Translation: CASSEALGRGNYGYTF. The chain couples TRBV6-1 to TRBJ1-2; D is unclear. Germline V CDR1 and CDR2: MNHNS, SASEGT. The CDR3 covers 16 residues. With 0 bases removed from V and 1 base from J, the gap between germline ends came to 12 bases.

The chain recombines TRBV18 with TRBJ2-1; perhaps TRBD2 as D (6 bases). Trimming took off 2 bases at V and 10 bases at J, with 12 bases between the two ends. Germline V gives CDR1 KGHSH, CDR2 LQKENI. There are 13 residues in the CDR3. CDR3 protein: CASSPSSGEEQFF. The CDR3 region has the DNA TGTGCCAGCTCACCATCATCGGGGGAAGAGCAGTTCTTC.

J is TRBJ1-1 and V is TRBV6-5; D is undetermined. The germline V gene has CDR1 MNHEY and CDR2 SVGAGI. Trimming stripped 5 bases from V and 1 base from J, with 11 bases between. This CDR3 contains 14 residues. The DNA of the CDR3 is TGTGCCAGCAGTCCCAGGTGGGGGAACACTGAAGCTTTCTTT. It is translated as CASSPRWGNTEAFF.

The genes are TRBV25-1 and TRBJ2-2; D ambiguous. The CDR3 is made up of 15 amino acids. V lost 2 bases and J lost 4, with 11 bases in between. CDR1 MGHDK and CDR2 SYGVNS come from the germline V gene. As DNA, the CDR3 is TGTGCCAGCAGTGAAAGGGTCCTCCGCACCGGGGAGCTGTTTTTT. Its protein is CASSERVLRTGELFF. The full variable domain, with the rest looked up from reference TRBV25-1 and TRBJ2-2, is EADIYQTPRYLVIGTGKKITLECSQTMGHDKMYWYQQDPGMELHLIHYSYGVNSTEKGDLSSESTVSRIRTEHFPLTLESARPSHTSQYLCASSERVLRTGELFFGEGSRLTVL.

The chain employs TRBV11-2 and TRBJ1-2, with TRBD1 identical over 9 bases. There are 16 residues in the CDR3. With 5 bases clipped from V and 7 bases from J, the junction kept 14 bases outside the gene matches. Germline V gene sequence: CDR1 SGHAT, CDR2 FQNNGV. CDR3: CASSPGTGYYRGGYTF. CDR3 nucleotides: TGTGCCAGCAGCCCGGGGACAGGGTATTACAGGGGTGGCTACACCTTC.

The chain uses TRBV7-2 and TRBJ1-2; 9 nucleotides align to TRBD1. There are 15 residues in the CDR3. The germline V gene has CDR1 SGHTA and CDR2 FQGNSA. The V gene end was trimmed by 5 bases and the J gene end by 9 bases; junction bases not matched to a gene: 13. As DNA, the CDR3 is TGTGCCAGCAGCCCAATCGCCGGGACAGGGCAAAGCTACACCTTC. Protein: CASSPIAGTGQSYTF.

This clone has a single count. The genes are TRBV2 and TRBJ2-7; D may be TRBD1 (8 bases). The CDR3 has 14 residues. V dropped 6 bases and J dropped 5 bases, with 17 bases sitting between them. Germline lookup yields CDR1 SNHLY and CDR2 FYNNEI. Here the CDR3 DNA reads TGTGCCAGCAGGGGAGGGACAGGAGCTGACGAGCAGTACTTC. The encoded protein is CASRGGTGADEQYF.

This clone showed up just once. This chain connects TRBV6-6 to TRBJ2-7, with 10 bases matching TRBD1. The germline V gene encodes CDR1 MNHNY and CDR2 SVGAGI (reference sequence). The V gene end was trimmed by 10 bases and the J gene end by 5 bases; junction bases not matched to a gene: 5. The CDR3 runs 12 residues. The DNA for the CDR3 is TGTGCCACTAGGGGGACAGGGGACGAGCAGTACTTC. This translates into CATRGTGDEQYF.

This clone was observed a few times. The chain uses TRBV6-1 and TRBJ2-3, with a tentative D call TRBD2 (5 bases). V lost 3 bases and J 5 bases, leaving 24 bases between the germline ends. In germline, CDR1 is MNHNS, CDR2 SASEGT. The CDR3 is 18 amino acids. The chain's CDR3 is CASSDRSRLTTGVDTQYF. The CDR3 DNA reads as TGTGCCAGCAGTGATAGGAGCCGACTAACGACTGGGGTAGATACGCAGTATTTT.

CDR3 amino acids: CASSLGEWGTQYF. The CDR3 DNA sequence: TGCGCCAGCAGCTTAGGCGAATGGGGGACCCAGTACTTC. V usage is TRBV5-1 and J usage is TRBJ2-5; no clear D gene. Germline V lookup: CDR1 SGHRS, CDR2 YFSETQ. The CDR3 loop spans 13 amino acids. V was cut by 2 bases and J by 7 bases, with 12 bases left in between.

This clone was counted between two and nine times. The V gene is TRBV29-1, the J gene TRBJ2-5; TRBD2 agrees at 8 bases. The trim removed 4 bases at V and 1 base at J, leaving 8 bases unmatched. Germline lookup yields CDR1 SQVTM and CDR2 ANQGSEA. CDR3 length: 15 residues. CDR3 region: CSVVWRRGVQETQYF. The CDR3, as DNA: TGCAGCGTTGTTTGGCGGCGGGGGGTCCAAGAGACCCAGTACTTC.

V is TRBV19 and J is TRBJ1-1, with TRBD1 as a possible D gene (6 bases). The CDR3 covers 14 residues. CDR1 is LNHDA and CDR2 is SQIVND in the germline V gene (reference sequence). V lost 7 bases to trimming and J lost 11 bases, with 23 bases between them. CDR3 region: CASKVSYGGRNAFF. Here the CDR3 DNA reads TGTGCCAGTAAAGTGTCTTATGGGGGGCGGAATGCTTTCTTT. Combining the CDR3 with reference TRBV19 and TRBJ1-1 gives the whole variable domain DGGITQSPKYLFRKEGQNVTLSCEQNLNHDAMYWYRQDPGQGLRLIYYSQIVNDFQKGDIAEGYSVSREKKESFPLTVTSAQKNPTAFYLCASKVSYGGRNAFFGQGTRLTVV.

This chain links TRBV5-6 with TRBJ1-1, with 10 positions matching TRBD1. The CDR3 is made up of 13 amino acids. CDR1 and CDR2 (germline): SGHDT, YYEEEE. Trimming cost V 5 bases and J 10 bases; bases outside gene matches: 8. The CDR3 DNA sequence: TGTGCCAGCAGTATCGACAGGGGGCTAAGAGCTTTCTTT. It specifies CASSIDRGLRAFF.

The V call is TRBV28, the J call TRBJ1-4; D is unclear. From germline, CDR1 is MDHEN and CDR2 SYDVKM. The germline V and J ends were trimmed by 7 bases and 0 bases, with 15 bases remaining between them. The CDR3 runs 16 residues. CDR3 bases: TGTGCCAGCACCCCAGCCCTCACTACAACTAATGAAAAACTGTTTTTT. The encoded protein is CASTPALTTTNEKLFF.

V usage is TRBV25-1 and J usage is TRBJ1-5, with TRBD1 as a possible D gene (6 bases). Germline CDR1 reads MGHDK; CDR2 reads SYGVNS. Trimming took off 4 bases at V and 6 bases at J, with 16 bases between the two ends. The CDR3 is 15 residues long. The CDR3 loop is CASSAAGVHGQPQHF. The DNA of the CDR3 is TGTGCCAGCAGTGCCGCAGGGGTTCATGGTCAGCCCCAGCATTTT.

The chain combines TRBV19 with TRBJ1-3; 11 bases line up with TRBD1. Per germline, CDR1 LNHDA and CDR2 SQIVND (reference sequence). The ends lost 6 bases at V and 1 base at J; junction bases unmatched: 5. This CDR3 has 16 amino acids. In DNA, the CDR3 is TGTGCCAGTAGCGGACAGGGGGCCCCATCTGGAAACACCATATATTTT. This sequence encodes CASSGQGAPSGNTIYF.

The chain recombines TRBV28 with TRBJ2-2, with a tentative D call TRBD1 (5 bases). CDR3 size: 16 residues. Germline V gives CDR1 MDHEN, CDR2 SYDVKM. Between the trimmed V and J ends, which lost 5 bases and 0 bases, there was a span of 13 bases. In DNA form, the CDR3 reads TGTGCCAGCAGTCGTGCGGACACGTCGAACACCGGGGAGCTGTTTTTT. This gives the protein CASSRADTSNTGELFF.

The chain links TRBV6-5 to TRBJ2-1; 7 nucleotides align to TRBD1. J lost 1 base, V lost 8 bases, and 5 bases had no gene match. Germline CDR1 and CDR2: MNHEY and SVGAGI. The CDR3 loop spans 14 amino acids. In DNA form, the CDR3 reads TGTGCCAGCGCGAGGGACAGTTCCTACAATGAGCAGTTCTTC. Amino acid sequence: CASARDSSYNEQFF.

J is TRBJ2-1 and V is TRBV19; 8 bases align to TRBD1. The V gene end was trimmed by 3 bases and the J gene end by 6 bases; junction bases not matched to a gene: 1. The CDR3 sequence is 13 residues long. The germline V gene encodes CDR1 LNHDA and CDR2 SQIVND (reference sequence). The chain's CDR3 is CASSIGQGNEQFF. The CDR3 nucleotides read TGTGCCAGTAGTATCGGACAGGGCAATGAGCAGTTCTTC.